This T cell receptor beta chain was retrieved from a study of CD8+CD57+ T cells in acquired aplastic anemia. Study summary: Sorted CD4+ and CD8+ cells gave a mean 3.2 ug DNA, range about 0.19 to 27.4 ug. Healthy donor CD4+ cell samples had a mean of about 10 million reads. Study-level findings and limits: No significant patient-versus-control difference appeared in CD8+ Simpson's diversity. Overlap between patients and controls comprised roughly 30 CD8+ CDR3 sequences.

The template for TCR beta VDJ and CDR3 sequence profiling was genomic DNA. In TCRdb, the reads were re-called with MiXCR into one record per CDR3 protein. Of hundreds of thousands of distinct CDR3 sequences listed, roughly 64% are singletons. Concerning this clonotype: Its antigen is not known. Germline and junction disagree at one end, which may indicate a read error.

CDR1 SGHTA and CDR2 FQGTGA come from the germline V gene. The CDR3 contains 14 residues. Sequences were obtained from sorted CD4+, CD8+, or CD8+CD57+ T cells (not recorded which) from PBMCs. This chain joins TRBV7-3 and TRBJ1-1; no clear D. The TCR originated in a human donor in good health, serving as a control. The CDR3 DNA is TGCGCCAGCAGCCTCGGACGTTTGAGCACTGAAGCCTTCTTT. Translation: CASSLGRLSTEAFF.